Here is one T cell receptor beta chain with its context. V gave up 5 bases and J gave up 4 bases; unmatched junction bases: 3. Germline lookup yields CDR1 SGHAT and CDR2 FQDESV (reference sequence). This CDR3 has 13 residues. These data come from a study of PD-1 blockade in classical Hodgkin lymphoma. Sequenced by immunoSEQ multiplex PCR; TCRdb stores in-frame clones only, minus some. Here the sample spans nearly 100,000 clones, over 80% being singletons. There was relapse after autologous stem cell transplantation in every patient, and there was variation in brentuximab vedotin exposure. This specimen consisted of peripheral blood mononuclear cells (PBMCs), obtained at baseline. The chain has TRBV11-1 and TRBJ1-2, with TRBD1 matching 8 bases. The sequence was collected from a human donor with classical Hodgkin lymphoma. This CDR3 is CASSNRGGYGYTF. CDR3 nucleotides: TGTGCCAGCAGCAACAGGGGGGGCTATGGCTACACCTTC.